This T cell receptor beta chain was identified in a study of cytomegalovirus exposure and HLA in healthy donors. Each donor was nominally healthy when sampled (though unrecorded immune exposures were likely). The PCR used 60 Vbeta and 13 Jbeta primers. Generated by immunoSEQ multiplex PCR, the TCRdb table keeps only in-frame clones and is missing some. The sample totals 100,000 to 150,000 clones; its top ten clones hold over 1.5%. The germline V gene encodes CDR1 SGHTA and CDR2 FQGNSA. V was pared by 1 base and J by 9 bases, with 2 bases of the junction left unmatched. CDR3 size: 12 residues. The clonotype comes from a woman between 40 and 55 years old in good health and CMV-seropositive. The V call is TRBV7-2, the J call TRBJ2-5; 7 bases line up with TRBD1. Input material: PBMCs. CDR3 protein: CASSLGTGAQYF. The CDR3 nucleotides are TGTGCCAGCAGCTTAGGAACAGGGGCCCAGTACTTC.